The rows below give T cell receptor beta chains drawn from one sample of a study of blood T cell repertoires in COVID-19. Here immunoSEQ multiplex PCR was the method, and the copy in TCRdb shows in-frame clones only, minus some. The sample consists of about 30,000 clones, roughly 65% of them appearing once. Sequences were obtained from peripheral blood. These receptors came from a human donor in a cohort sampled during active COVID-19. Each CDR3 is given with its conserved first and last residue. D genes are given only for firm matches. Clone sizes are given selectively: once, few, many, or a class where the clone is expanded.

cdr3_nt: TGTGCCAGCCGTGGGGGACTAGCGGGACAAGAGACCCAGTACTTC
cdr3_aa: CASRGGLAGQETQYF
j_call: TRBJ2-5
cdr3_length: 15
clone_size: once
v_call: TRBV2
d_call: TRBD2

cdr3_nt: TGTGCCAGCTCACCAGACAGGGTAGGCGAGCAGTACTTC
cdr3_aa: CASSPDRVGEQYF
j_call: TRBJ2-7
cdr3_length: 13
clone_size: .
v_call: TRBV18
d_call: TRBD1

cdr3_nt: TGTGCCAGCAGTGGCCGGACCCCGGTGGGGGGCCAAGAGACCCAGTACTTC
cdr3_aa: CASSGRTPVGGQETQYF
j_call: TRBJ2-5
cdr3_length: 17
clone_size: .
v_call: TRBV6-4
d_call: .

cdr3_nt: TGTGCCAGCAGCTACCAGGGGAACACCGGGGAGCTGTTTTTT
cdr3_aa: CASSYQGNTGELFF
j_call: TRBJ2-2
cdr3_length: 14
clone_size: .
v_call: TRBV7-2
d_call: .

cdr3_nt: TGTGCCAGCAGCTTAGCCTCGGGCAGGGATAGCAATCAGCCCCAGCATTTT
cdr3_aa: CASSLASGRDSNQPQHF
j_call: TRBJ1-5
cdr3_length: 17
clone_size: .
v_call: TRBV7-9
d_call: .

cdr3_nt: TGCAGTGCTAGAACTCAAGAGACCCAGTACTTC
cdr3_aa: CSARTQETQYF
j_call: TRBJ2-5
cdr3_length: 11
clone_size: .
v_call: TRBV20-1
d_call: .

cdr3_nt: TGTGCCAGCAGGCCAGGGGGAGATAACTATGGCTACACCTTC
cdr3_aa: CASRPGGDNYGYTF
j_call: TRBJ1-2
cdr3_length: 14
clone_size: many
v_call: TRBV7-9
d_call: TRBD1

cdr3_nt: TGTGCCAGCACCCGGGGGGGGGACAGGGGGCAAGAGCAGTACTTC
cdr3_aa: CASTRGGDRGQEQYF
j_call: TRBJ2-7
cdr3_length: 15
clone_size: .
v_call: TRBV28
d_call: TRBD1

cdr3_nt: TGTGCCACCAGCAGAGATATAGCGAACACTGAAGCTTTCTTT
cdr3_aa: CATSRDIANTEAFF
j_call: TRBJ1-1
cdr3_length: 14
clone_size: .
v_call: TRBV15
d_call: .

cdr3_nt: TGTGCCAGCAGTGACAGCGGGGGGGAAGAAGAGACCCAGTACTTC
cdr3_aa: CASSDSGGEEETQYF
j_call: TRBJ2-5
cdr3_length: 15
clone_size: .
v_call: TRBV2
d_call: TRBD2

cdr3_nt: TGTGCCAGCAGCCCTAGTGGGACACCCGAGCAGTACTTC
cdr3_aa: CASSPSGTPEQYF
j_call: TRBJ2-7
cdr3_length: 13
clone_size: .
v_call: TRBV6-6
d_call: .

cdr3_nt: TGTGCCACCAGCAGAGAACCGACAGGGGATAACACTGAAGCTTTCTTT
cdr3_aa: CATSREPTGDNTEAFF
j_call: TRBJ1-1
cdr3_length: 16
clone_size: few
v_call: TRBV15
d_call: TRBD1

cdr3_nt: TGTGCCAGCAGCCGGGGACTAGCGGACTACGAGCAGTACTTC
cdr3_aa: CASSRGLADYEQYF
j_call: TRBJ2-7
cdr3_length: 14
clone_size: .
v_call: TRBV3-1/TRBV3-2
d_call: TRBD2

cdr3_nt: TGTGCCAGCAGTGACTCGGGCGGGACGGGGACAGATACGCAGTATTTT
cdr3_aa: CASSDSGGTGTDTQYF
j_call: TRBJ2-3
cdr3_length: 16
clone_size: few
v_call: TRBV6-4
d_call: .

cdr3_nt: TGCAGCGGAACATGGGGCCCGAACACTGAAGCTTTCTTT
cdr3_aa: CSGTWGPNTEAFF
j_call: TRBJ1-1
cdr3_length: 13
clone_size: .
v_call: TRBV29-1
d_call: .

cdr3_nt: TGCGCCAGCAGCTTGGCCAGGGGGCCCGAGCAGTTCTTC
cdr3_aa: CASSLARGPEQFF
j_call: TRBJ2-1
cdr3_length: 13
clone_size: .
v_call: TRBV5-1
d_call: TRBD1

cdr3_nt: TGTGCCAGCAGCCTATGGGGGACAGGGACGGACTATGGCTACACCTTC
cdr3_aa: CASSLWGTGTDYGYTF
j_call: TRBJ1-2
cdr3_length: 16
clone_size: once
v_call: TRBV2
d_call: TRBD1

cdr3_nt: TGTGCCAGCAGTCCTCCTGTGGGGGGGGAGAGCACAGATACGCAGTATTTT
cdr3_aa: CASSPPVGGESTDTQYF
j_call: TRBJ2-3
cdr3_length: 17
clone_size: .
v_call: TRBV2
d_call: TRBD2

cdr3_nt: TGTGCCATCAGTGGCCAGGGGAGCTATGGCTACACCTTC
cdr3_aa: CAISGQGSYGYTF
j_call: TRBJ1-2
cdr3_length: 13
clone_size: .
v_call: TRBV10-3
d_call: .

cdr3_nt: TGCAGCGTAGAGCGTGGGGGCTTCAACACCGGGGAGCTGTTTTTT
cdr3_aa: CSVERGGFNTGELFF
j_call: TRBJ2-2
cdr3_length: 15
clone_size: .
v_call: TRBV29-1
d_call: .

cdr3_nt: TGCGCCAGCAGTCAATCCGGCAGGGGGCCTTACGAGCAGTACTTC
cdr3_aa: CASSQSGRGPYEQYF
j_call: TRBJ2-7
cdr3_length: 15
clone_size: .
v_call: TRBV23-1
d_call: TRBD1

cdr3_nt: TGTGCCAGTAGATCTGAGGCGGGGTACGAGCAGTACTTC
cdr3_aa: CASRSEAGYEQYF
j_call: TRBJ2-7
cdr3_length: 13
clone_size: .
v_call: TRBV19
d_call: .

cdr3_nt: TGTGCCAGCAGTCCAGCGATGCAGGGGGCTGGTGAGACCCAGTACTTC
cdr3_aa: CASSPAMQGAGETQYF
j_call: TRBJ2-5
cdr3_length: 16
clone_size: .
v_call: TRBV3-1/TRBV3-2
d_call: TRBD1

cdr3_nt: TGCGCCAGCAGCTTAATAGGAGGGGGCGGTGAGACCCAGTACTTC
cdr3_aa: CASSLIGGGGETQYF
j_call: TRBJ2-5
cdr3_length: 15
clone_size: .
v_call: TRBV5-1
d_call: .

cdr3_nt: TGTGCCAGCTCACCAGAGGCTAGCTTAAACATTCAGTACTTC
cdr3_aa: CASSPEASLNIQYF
j_call: TRBJ2-4
cdr3_length: 14
clone_size: few
v_call: TRBV18
d_call: .

cdr3_nt: TGTGCCAGTAGTATAGATGGGGGACAGGGGCTCAATCAGCCCCAGCATTTT
cdr3_aa: CASSIDGGQGLNQPQHF
j_call: TRBJ1-5
cdr3_length: 17
clone_size: .
v_call: TRBV19
d_call: TRBD1

cdr3_nt: TGTGCCAGCAGCGTAGGGTCTAGCGTGTACGAGCAGTACTTC
cdr3_aa: CASSVGSSVYEQYF
j_call: TRBJ2-7
cdr3_length: 14
clone_size: .
v_call: TRBV9
d_call: .

cdr3_nt: TGTGCCTGGAAAGGTGACAGGAACACTGAAGCTTTCTTT
cdr3_aa: CAWKGDRNTEAFF
j_call: TRBJ1-1
cdr3_length: 13
clone_size: .
v_call: TRBV30
d_call: .

cdr3_nt: TGTGCCAGCAGCCCCCAGGGGGGAGGCCTCAATCAGCCCCAGCATTTT
cdr3_aa: CASSPQGGGLNQPQHF
j_call: TRBJ1-5
cdr3_length: 16
clone_size: .
v_call: TRBV5-8
d_call: TRBD1

cdr3_nt: TGTGCCAGCAGCCTAGTGGCTAGCGGCGGGGATGAGCAGTTCTTC
cdr3_aa: CASSLVASGGDEQFF
j_call: TRBJ2-1
cdr3_length: 15
clone_size: .
v_call: TRBV7-3
d_call: TRBD2

cdr3_nt: TGTGCCAGCAGCGTAGGTTCCGGGATGAACACTGAAGCTTTCTTT
cdr3_aa: CASSVGSGMNTEAFF
j_call: TRBJ1-1
cdr3_length: 15
clone_size: .
v_call: TRBV9
d_call: .

cdr3_nt: TGTGCCAGTAGTTATAGGGAGGGGAACACTGAAGCTTTCTTT
cdr3_aa: CASSYREGNTEAFF
j_call: TRBJ1-1
cdr3_length: 14
clone_size: .
v_call: TRBV19
d_call: .

cdr3_nt: TGTGCCAGCAGCTCCGGGACTGGGGGAAACACCATATATTTT
cdr3_aa: CASSSGTGGNTIYF
j_call: TRBJ1-3
cdr3_length: 14
clone_size: few
v_call: TRBV9
d_call: .

cdr3_nt: TGCGCCAGCAGCTTGGCCCGGGGGAGTAGGGCTTTCTTT
cdr3_aa: CASSLARGSRAFF
j_call: TRBJ1-1
cdr3_length: 13
clone_size: .
v_call: TRBV5-1
d_call: .

cdr3_nt: TGTGCCATCAGTGGTATCACAGGGGGCGCTTCAGAGACCCAGTACTTC
cdr3_aa: CAISGITGGASETQYF
j_call: TRBJ2-5
cdr3_length: 16
clone_size: .
v_call: TRBV10-3
d_call: TRBD1

cdr3_nt: TGTGCCAGCAGCTTAGAACTCGGGGAGCGGGAGAGCTCCTACGAGCAGTACTTC
cdr3_aa: CASSLELGERESSYEQYF
j_call: TRBJ2-7
cdr3_length: 18
clone_size: .
v_call: TRBV7-7
d_call: TRBD2

cdr3_nt: TGTGCCAGCAGTCAGGACAGGGACAATGAGCAGTTCTTC
cdr3_aa: CASSQDRDNEQFF
j_call: TRBJ2-1
cdr3_length: 13
clone_size: .
v_call: TRBV2
d_call: TRBD1

cdr3_nt: TGTGCCAGCAGCTTTGAGGGTAATGAAAAACTGTTTTTT
cdr3_aa: CASSFEGNEKLFF
j_call: TRBJ1-4
cdr3_length: 13
clone_size: once
v_call: TRBV7-2
d_call: .

cdr3_nt: TGTGCCAGCAGCTCCCGGGACAGGGGAAGGTTGAACACTGAAGCTTTCTTT
cdr3_aa: CASSSRDRGRLNTEAFF
j_call: TRBJ1-1
cdr3_length: 17
clone_size: few
v_call: TRBV7-2
d_call: TRBD1

cdr3_nt: TGTGCCAGCAGACGACAGGGGGCTAGCGGGGAGCTGTTTTTT
cdr3_aa: CASRRQGASGELFF
j_call: TRBJ2-2
cdr3_length: 14
clone_size: .
v_call: TRBV28
d_call: TRBD1

cdr3_nt: TGCAGCGTCCCAGCGGTAAGGGGGAGAGGCTACACCTTC
cdr3_aa: CSVPAVRGRGYTF
j_call: TRBJ1-2
cdr3_length: 13
clone_size: once
v_call: TRBV29-1
d_call: .

cdr3_nt: TGCGCCAGCAGCTCGACTAGCGGGTCGAATGAGCAGTTCTTC
cdr3_aa: CASSSTSGSNEQFF
j_call: TRBJ2-1
cdr3_length: 14
clone_size: .
v_call: TRBV5-1
d_call: TRBD2

cdr3_nt: TGTGCCAGCAGCCGGTCCTCTCGGGCGGGGGCTTACAATGAGCAGTTCTTC
cdr3_aa: CASSRSSRAGAYNEQFF
j_call: TRBJ2-1
cdr3_length: 17
clone_size: once
v_call: TRBV14
d_call: .

cdr3_nt: TGTGCCAGCAGCTTAGTGGTTAGAGATACGCAGTATTTT
cdr3_aa: CASSLVVRDTQYF
j_call: TRBJ2-3
cdr3_length: 13
clone_size: few
v_call: TRBV7-2
d_call: .

cdr3_nt: TGCGCCAGCAGCTGGGGAACGGGAGACACAGATACGCAGTATTTT
cdr3_aa: CASSWGTGDTDTQYF
j_call: TRBJ2-3
cdr3_length: 15
clone_size: .
v_call: TRBV5-1
d_call: .